A selection of T cell receptor beta chains follows, all from one sample in a study of human T cells and chemical hapten exposure. TCRdb itself ran the RACE reads through MiXCR, one entry per CDR3 protein. The profile shows tens of thousands of distinct CDR3 sequences, 4.3% of them singletons. The sample comprised whole blood. These TCRs come from a female donor in good health. Some clones in this sample may be carry-over from other donors' samples. CDR3s include the opening cysteine and the closing phenylalanine or tryptophan. The order of the fields is J gene, D gene, V gene, clone size, CDR3 DNA, CDR3 protein. The D gene is left open where the match is weak. Where a row states a size, it is once, few, many or the class of an expanded clone; other rows omit it.

j_gene: TRBJ2-3; d_gene: .; v_gene: TRBV12-3/TRBV12-4; abundance: .; CDR3nt: TGTGCCAGCAGTTCAATCCTCGGGGCCGATTTTACTAGCACAGATACGCAGTATTTT; CDR3aa: CASSSILGADFTSTDTQYF
j_gene: TRBJ1-1; d_gene: .; v_gene: TRBV5-1; abundance: many; CDR3nt: TGCGCCAGCAGTTCGGGGATGAACACTGAAGCTTTCTTT; CDR3aa: CASSSGMNTEAFF
j_gene: TRBJ1-5; d_gene: .; v_gene: TRBV7-8; abundance: many; CDR3nt: TGTGCCAGCAGCTTATTGAGGGCGGACCAGCCCCAGCATTTT; CDR3aa: CASSLLRADQPQHF
j_gene: TRBJ1-1; d_gene: .; v_gene: TRBV20-1; abundance: many; CDR3nt: TGCAGTGCTAGAGATTTGGGCGGAGTTGAAGCTTTCTTT; CDR3aa: CSARDLGGVEAFF
j_gene: TRBJ2-5; d_gene: TRBD2; v_gene: TRBV20-1; abundance: many; CDR3nt: TGCAGTGCCGCGATCGGGGCGGGGGGGCAGGAGACCCAGTACTTC; CDR3aa: CSAAIGAGGQETQYF
j_gene: TRBJ2-7; d_gene: .; v_gene: TRBV3-1; abundance: many; CDR3nt: TGTGCCAGCAGCCAAAACCTGGCCCCCTACGAGCAGTACTTC; CDR3aa: CASSQNLAPYEQYF
j_gene: TRBJ2-7; d_gene: .; v_gene: TRBV4-2; abundance: many; CDR3nt: TGTGCCAGCAGCCCCCCGGGCGTCTCCTACGAGCAGTACTTC; CDR3aa: CASSPPGVSYEQYF
j_gene: TRBJ2-1; d_gene: TRBD2; v_gene: TRBV27; abundance: many; CDR3nt: TGTGCCAGCAGTTCCGGGACTAGCGGGGGGTCCTACAATGAGCAGTTCTTC; CDR3aa: CASSSGTSGGSYNEQFF
j_gene: TRBJ1-5; d_gene: .; v_gene: TRBV5-1; abundance: many; CDR3nt: TGCGCCAGCAGCCCTGGTCCAGTTACAGGGAGCAATCAGCCCCAGCATTTT; CDR3aa: CASSPGPVTGSNQPQHF
j_gene: TRBJ2-7; d_gene: .; v_gene: TRBV4-3; abundance: .; CDR3nt: .; CDR3aa: CASSRRAGTDSRNEQYF
j_gene: TRBJ1-2; d_gene: .; v_gene: TRBV20-1; abundance: many; CDR3nt: TGCAGTGCTAGATCAGCGCAGGGAGACTATGGCTACACCTTC; CDR3aa: CSARSAQGDYGYTF
j_gene: TRBJ2-1; d_gene: .; v_gene: TRBV7-3; abundance: many; CDR3nt: TGTGCCAGCAGCTTAATCGCCGGGGGGCTAAAGTTCTATGAGCAGTTCTTC; CDR3aa: CASSLIAGGLKFYEQFF
j_gene: TRBJ2-7; d_gene: TRBD1; v_gene: TRBV7-6; abundance: many; CDR3nt: TGTGCCAGCAGCCCTAGACAGGGTGCTTCTTCCTACGAGCAGTACTTC; CDR3aa: CASSPRQGASSYEQYF
j_gene: TRBJ1-5; d_gene: TRBD1; v_gene: TRBV28; abundance: many; CDR3nt: TGTGCCAGCAGAAGACAGGGGGGACAGCCCCAGCATTTT; CDR3aa: CASRRQGGQPQHF
j_gene: TRBJ2-5; d_gene: TRBD1; v_gene: TRBV30; abundance: many; CDR3nt: TGTGCCTGGAGTGACTGGGGACAGCGCCAAGAGACCCAGTACTTC; CDR3aa: CAWSDWGQRQETQYF
j_gene: TRBJ2-1; d_gene: TRBD2; v_gene: TRBV12-3/TRBV12-4; abundance: many; CDR3nt: TGTGCCAGCAGTCCGCGGGGGGGCCCGTACAATGAGCAGTTCTTC; CDR3aa: CASSPRGGPYNEQFF
j_gene: TRBJ1-1; d_gene: .; v_gene: TRBV7-9; abundance: many; CDR3nt: TGTGCCAGCAGCGTCAGGGGAGAAGAGAGAGCTTTCTTT; CDR3aa: CASSVRGEERAFF
j_gene: TRBJ2-1; d_gene: TRBD1; v_gene: TRBV7-2; abundance: few; CDR3nt: TGTGCCAGCAGCCGAGACAGGGTTTCCTTCAATGAGCAGTTCTTC; CDR3aa: CASSRDRVSFNEQFF
j_gene: TRBJ2-1; d_gene: TRBD2; v_gene: TRBV5-4; abundance: few; CDR3nt: TGTGCCAGCAGCTCGGGGGTAGCGGGGGGGTACAATGAGCAGTTCTTC; CDR3aa: CASSSGVAGGYNEQFF
j_gene: TRBJ1-1; d_gene: .; v_gene: TRBV5-1; abundance: many; CDR3nt: TGCGCCAGCAGCTTGTTCGCCTGGAACACTGAAGCTTTCTTT; CDR3aa: CASSLFAWNTEAFF
j_gene: TRBJ2-3; d_gene: .; v_gene: TRBV4-2; abundance: many; CDR3nt: TGTGCCAGCAGCCAAGGGCCTCCCACAGATACGCAGTATTTT; CDR3aa: CASSQGPPTDTQYF
j_gene: TRBJ2-7; d_gene: .; v_gene: TRBV6-2/TRBV6-3; abundance: many; CDR3nt: TGTGCCAGCCGCCCGCCCGGAACAGGGAGAAACGAGCAGTACTTC; CDR3aa: CASRPPGTGRNEQYF
j_gene: TRBJ1-1; d_gene: TRBD1; v_gene: TRBV20-1; abundance: many; CDR3nt: TGCAGTGGAAGGACAGGGGGCAGTCCTGAAGCTTTCTTT; CDR3aa: CSGRTGGSPEAFF
j_gene: TRBJ2-7; d_gene: .; v_gene: TRBV20-1; abundance: medium-sized; CDR3nt: TGCAGTGCTAGAGCTCGGGCCCGAATAACCTACGAGCAGTACTTC; CDR3aa: CSARARARITYEQYF
j_gene: TRBJ2-2; d_gene: .; v_gene: TRBV12-3/TRBV12-4; abundance: many; CDR3nt: TGTGCCAGCAGTTGGCACGACAGACCCGGGGAGCTGTTTTTT; CDR3aa: CASSWHDRPGELFF
j_gene: TRBJ2-4; d_gene: TRBD2; v_gene: TRBV5-1; abundance: many; CDR3nt: TGCGCCAGCAGCTGGGGACTAGCAGTAGCCAAAAACATTCAGTACTTC; CDR3aa: CASSWGLAVAKNIQYF
j_gene: TRBJ1-1; d_gene: .; v_gene: TRBV12-3/TRBV12-4; abundance: many; CDR3nt: TGTGCCAGCAGTTCCCAGGGGAACATGGACACTGAAGCTTTCTTT; CDR3aa: CASSSQGNMDTEAFF
j_gene: TRBJ2-3; d_gene: .; v_gene: TRBV28; abundance: .; CDR3nt: TGTGCCAGTATGGGGCCTGGGCGGGACTCGGGGAAGCAGTATTTT; CDR3aa: CASMGPGRDSGKQYF
j_gene: TRBJ2-7; d_gene: .; v_gene: TRBV5-1; abundance: many; CDR3nt: TGCGCCAGCAGCTTGGTTCCAGGGCCCTACGAGCAGTACTTC; CDR3aa: CASSLVPGPYEQYF
j_gene: TRBJ2-7; d_gene: .; v_gene: TRBV28; abundance: many; CDR3nt: TGTGCCAGCAGTTTAGCGACCTACGAGCAGTACTTC; CDR3aa: CASSLATYEQYF
j_gene: TRBJ1-6; d_gene: .; v_gene: TRBV6-1; abundance: .; CDR3nt: TGTGCCAGCAGTGAAGTAAATTCACCCCTCCACTTT; CDR3aa: CASSEVNSPLHF
j_gene: TRBJ2-5; d_gene: .; v_gene: TRBV6-2/TRBV6-3; abundance: many; CDR3nt: TGTGCCAGCAGCCCCGGCAGGGTCGAGCAAGAGACCCAGTACTTC; CDR3aa: CASSPGRVEQETQYF
j_gene: TRBJ1-1; d_gene: .; v_gene: TRBV5-4; abundance: .; CDR3nt: TGTGCCAGCAGCTTGGCGCAGGCAGGTTACACTGAAGCTTTCTTT; CDR3aa: CASSLAQAGYTEAFF
j_gene: TRBJ1-4; d_gene: .; v_gene: TRBV7-2; abundance: many; CDR3nt: TGTGCCAGCAGTTCACGGGACGGCCAAAAACTGTTTTTT; CDR3aa: CASSSRDGQKLFF
j_gene: TRBJ1-2; d_gene: TRBD1; v_gene: TRBV7-8; abundance: many; CDR3nt: TGTGCCAGCAGCTGGGGACAGGGATATGGCTACACCTTC; CDR3aa: CASSWGQGYGYTF
j_gene: TRBJ1-2; d_gene: TRBD1; v_gene: TRBV19; abundance: .; CDR3nt: TGTGCCAGTAAGCCGACAGGGGGAGAAATTAACTATGGCTACACCTTC; CDR3aa: CASKPTGGEINYGYTF
j_gene: TRBJ1-2; d_gene: TRBD1; v_gene: TRBV18; abundance: many; CDR3nt: TGTGCCAGCTCATACGGACAGGGGATGAACTATGGCTACACCTTC; CDR3aa: CASSYGQGMNYGYTF
j_gene: TRBJ1-5; d_gene: .; v_gene: TRBV5-5; abundance: many; CDR3nt: TGTGCCAGCAGCTCCCTGCAGGGAATTGGCAATCAGCCCCAGCATTTT; CDR3aa: CASSSLQGIGNQPQHF
j_gene: TRBJ2-2; d_gene: .; v_gene: TRBV29-1; abundance: .; CDR3nt: TGCAGCCCCATGATAGGTGGCGGGGAGCTGTTTTTT; CDR3aa: CSPMIGGGELFF
j_gene: TRBJ1-5; d_gene: .; v_gene: TRBV12-3/TRBV12-4; abundance: few; CDR3nt: TGTGCCAGCAGCCACGGACAGATCAATCAGCCCCAGCATTTT; CDR3aa: CASSHGQINQPQHF
j_gene: TRBJ1-3; d_gene: .; v_gene: TRBV10-3; abundance: many; CDR3nt: TGTGCCATCAGTGAGTCTCCAGGGATCTCTGGAAACACCATATATTTT; CDR3aa: CAISESPGISGNTIYF
j_gene: TRBJ2-7; d_gene: .; v_gene: TRBV15; abundance: many; CDR3nt: TGTGCCACCAGCAGAGATGCTGTAGGACGCGAGCAGTACTTC; CDR3aa: CATSRDAVGREQYF
j_gene: TRBJ2-2; d_gene: .; v_gene: TRBV24-1; abundance: medium-sized; CDR3nt: TGTGCCACCAGTGAGTCAGGGAGCACCGGGGAGCTGTTTTTT; CDR3aa: CATSESGSTGELFF
j_gene: TRBJ1-2; d_gene: .; v_gene: TRBV20-1; abundance: many; CDR3nt: TGCAGTGCTAGAACCCACCTCGGGTTCGGCTATGGCTACACCTTC; CDR3aa: CSARTHLGFGYGYTF
j_gene: TRBJ1-1; d_gene: .; v_gene: TRBV6-1; abundance: many; CDR3nt: TGTGCCAGCAGTGATATACCCGGGACCTTAGAAGCTTTCTTT; CDR3aa: CASSDIPGTLEAFF
j_gene: TRBJ1-5; d_gene: TRBD1; v_gene: TRBV20-1; abundance: many; CDR3nt: TGCAGTGCTTTGACAGGGATCCCCCCGATTGGGCCCCAGCATTTT; CDR3aa: CSALTGIPPIGPQHF
j_gene: TRBJ1-1; d_gene: .; v_gene: TRBV20-1; abundance: few; CDR3nt: TGCAGTGCTACCCAGCGGCGGGGTGAGGCTTTCTTT; CDR3aa: CSATQRRGEAFF
j_gene: TRBJ2-1; d_gene: .; v_gene: TRBV6-6; abundance: few; CDR3nt: TGTGCCAGCAGTTACCAGGGATCCAGCAATGAGCAGTTCTTC; CDR3aa: CASSYQGSSNEQFF